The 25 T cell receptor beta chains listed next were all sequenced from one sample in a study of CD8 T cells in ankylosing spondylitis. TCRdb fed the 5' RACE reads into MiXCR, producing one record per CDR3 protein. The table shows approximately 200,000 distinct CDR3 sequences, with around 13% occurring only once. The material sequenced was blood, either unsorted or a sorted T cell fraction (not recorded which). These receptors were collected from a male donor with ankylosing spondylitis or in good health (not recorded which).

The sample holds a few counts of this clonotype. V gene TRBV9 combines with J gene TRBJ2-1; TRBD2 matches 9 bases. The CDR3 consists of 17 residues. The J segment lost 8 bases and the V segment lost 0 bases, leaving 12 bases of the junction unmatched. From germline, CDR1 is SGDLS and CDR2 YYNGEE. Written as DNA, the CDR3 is TGTGCCAGCAGCGTAGCCGTGGCGGGGGGGCCTTTATATGAGCAGTTCTTC. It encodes CASSVAVAGGPLYEQFF.

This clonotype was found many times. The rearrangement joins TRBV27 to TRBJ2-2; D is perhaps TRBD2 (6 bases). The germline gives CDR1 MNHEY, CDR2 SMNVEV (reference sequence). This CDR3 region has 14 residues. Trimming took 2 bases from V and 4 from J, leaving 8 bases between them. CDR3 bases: TGTGCCAGCAGTTTAGGGGACTCCACCGGGGAGCTGTTTTTT. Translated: CASSLGDSTGELFF.

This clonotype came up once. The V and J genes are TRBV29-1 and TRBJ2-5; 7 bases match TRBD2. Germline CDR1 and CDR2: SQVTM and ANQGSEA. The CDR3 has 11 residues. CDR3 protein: CITSVQETQYF. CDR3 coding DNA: TGCATCACTAGCGTACAAGAGACCCAGTACTTC.

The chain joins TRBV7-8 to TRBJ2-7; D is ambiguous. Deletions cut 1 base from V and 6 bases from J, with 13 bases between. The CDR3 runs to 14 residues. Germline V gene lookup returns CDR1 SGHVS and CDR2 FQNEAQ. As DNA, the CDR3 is TGTGCCAGCAGCTTAGTCAGTGGTGGAGCCGAGCAGTACTTC. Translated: CASSLVSGGAEQYF. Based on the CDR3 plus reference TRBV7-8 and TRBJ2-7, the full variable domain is GAGVSQSPRYKVAKRGQDVALRCDPISGHVSLFWYQQALGQGPEFLTYFQNEAQLDKSGLPSDRFFAERPEGSVSTLKIQRTQQEDSAVYLCASSLVSGGAEQYFGPGTRLTVT.

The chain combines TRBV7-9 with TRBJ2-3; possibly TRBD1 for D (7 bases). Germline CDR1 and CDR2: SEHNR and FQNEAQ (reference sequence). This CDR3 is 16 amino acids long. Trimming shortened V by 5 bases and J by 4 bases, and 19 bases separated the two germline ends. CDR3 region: CASSLSTGRDADTQYF. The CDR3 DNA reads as TGTGCCAGCAGCCTTTCGACAGGGCGGGACGCAGATACGCAGTATTTT.

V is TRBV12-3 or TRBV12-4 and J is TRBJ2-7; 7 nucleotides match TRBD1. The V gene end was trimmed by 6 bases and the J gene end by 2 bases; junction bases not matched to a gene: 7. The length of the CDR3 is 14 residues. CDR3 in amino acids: CASSYPGQTYEQYF. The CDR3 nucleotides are TGTGCCAGCAGCTACCCGGGACAGACCTACGAGCAGTACTTC.

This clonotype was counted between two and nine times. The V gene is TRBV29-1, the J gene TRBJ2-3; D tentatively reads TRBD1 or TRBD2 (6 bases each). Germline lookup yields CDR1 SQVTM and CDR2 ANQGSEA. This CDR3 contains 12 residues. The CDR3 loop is CNPRGVRDTQYF. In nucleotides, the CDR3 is TGCAACCCGAGGGGGGTCCGAGATACGCAGTATTTT.

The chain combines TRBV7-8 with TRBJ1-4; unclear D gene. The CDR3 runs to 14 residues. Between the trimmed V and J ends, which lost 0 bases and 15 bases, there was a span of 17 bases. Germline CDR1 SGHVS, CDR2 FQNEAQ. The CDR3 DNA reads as TGTGCCAGCAGCTTAGCGGGGAGGACCGGCCGGATGTTTTTT. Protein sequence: CASSLAGRTGRMFF.

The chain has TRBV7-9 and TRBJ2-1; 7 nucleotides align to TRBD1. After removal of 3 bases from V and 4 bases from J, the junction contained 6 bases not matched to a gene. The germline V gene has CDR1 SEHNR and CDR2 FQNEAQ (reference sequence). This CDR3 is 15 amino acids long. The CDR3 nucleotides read TGTGCCAGCAGCTTGAAGGGGGCCTCATACAATGAGCAGTTCTTC. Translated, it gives CASSLKGASYNEQFF. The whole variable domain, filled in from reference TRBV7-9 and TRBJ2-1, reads DTGVSQNPRHKITKRGQNVTFRCDPISEHNRLYWYRQTLGQGPEFLTYFQNEAQLEKSRLLSDRFSAERPKGSFSTLEIQRTEQGDSAMYLCASSLKGASYNEQFFGPGTRLTVL.

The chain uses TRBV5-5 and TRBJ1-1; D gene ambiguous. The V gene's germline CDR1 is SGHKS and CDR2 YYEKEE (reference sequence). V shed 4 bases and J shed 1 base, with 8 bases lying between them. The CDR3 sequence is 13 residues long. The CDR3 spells CASSPWENTEAFF. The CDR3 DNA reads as TGTGCCAGCAGCCCCTGGGAGAACACTGAAGCTTTCTTT.

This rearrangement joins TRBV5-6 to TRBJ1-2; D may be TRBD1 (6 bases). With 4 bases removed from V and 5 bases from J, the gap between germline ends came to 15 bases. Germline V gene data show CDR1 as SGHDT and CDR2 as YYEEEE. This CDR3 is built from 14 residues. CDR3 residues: CASSPQGGAYGYTF. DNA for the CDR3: TGTGCCAGCAGCCCACAGGGAGGCGCGTATGGCTACACCTTC. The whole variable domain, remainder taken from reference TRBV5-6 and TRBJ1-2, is DAGVTQSPTHLIKTRGQQVTLRCSPKSGHDTVSWYQQALGQGPQFIFQYYEEEERQRGNFPDRFSGHQFPNYSSELNVNALLLGDSALYLCASSPQGGAYGYTFGSGTRLTVV.

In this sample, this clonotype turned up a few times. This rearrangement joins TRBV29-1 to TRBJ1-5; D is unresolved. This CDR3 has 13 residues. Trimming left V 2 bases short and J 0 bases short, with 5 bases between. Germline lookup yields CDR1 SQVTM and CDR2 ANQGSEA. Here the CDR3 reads CSVETASNQPQHF. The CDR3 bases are TGCAGCGTTGAAACAGCTAGCAATCAGCCCCAGCATTTT. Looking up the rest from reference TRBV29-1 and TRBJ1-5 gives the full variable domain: SAVISQKPSRDICQRGTSLTIQCQVDSQVTMMFWYRQQPGQSLTLIATANQGSEATYESGFVIDKFPISRPNLTFSTLTVSNMSPEDSSIYLCSVETASNQPQHFGDGTRLSIL.

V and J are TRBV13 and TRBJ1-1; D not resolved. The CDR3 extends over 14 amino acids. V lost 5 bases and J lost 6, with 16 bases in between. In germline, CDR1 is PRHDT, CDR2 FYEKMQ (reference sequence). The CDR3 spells CASSRTGVVAEAFF. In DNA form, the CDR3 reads TGTGCCAGCAGCAGAACCGGGGTCGTCGCTGAAGCTTTCTTT. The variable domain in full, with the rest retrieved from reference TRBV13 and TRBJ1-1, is AAGVIQSPRHLIKEKRETATLKCYPIPRHDTVYWYQQGPGQDPQFLISFYEKMQSDKGSIPDRFSAQQFSDYHSELNMSSLELGDSALYFCASSRTGVVAEAFFGQGTRLTVV.

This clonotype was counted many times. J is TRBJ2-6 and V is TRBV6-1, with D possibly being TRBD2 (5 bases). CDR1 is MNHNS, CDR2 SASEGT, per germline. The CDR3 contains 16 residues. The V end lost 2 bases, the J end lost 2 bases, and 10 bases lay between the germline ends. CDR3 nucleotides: TGTGCCAGCAGTGAAAGACTCGGGACTGGGGCCAACGTCCTGACTTTC. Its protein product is CASSERLGTGANVLTF.

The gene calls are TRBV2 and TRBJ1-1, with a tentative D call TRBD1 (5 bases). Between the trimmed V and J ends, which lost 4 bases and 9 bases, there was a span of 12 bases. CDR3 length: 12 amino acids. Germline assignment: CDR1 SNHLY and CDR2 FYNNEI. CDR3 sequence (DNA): TGTGCCAGCAGTGGGGGGACGATCCAAGCTTTCTTT. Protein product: CASSGGTIQAFF.

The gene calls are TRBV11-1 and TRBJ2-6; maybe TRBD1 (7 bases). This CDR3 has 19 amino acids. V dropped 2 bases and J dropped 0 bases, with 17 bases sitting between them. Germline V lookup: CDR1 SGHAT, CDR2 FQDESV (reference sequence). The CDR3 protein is CASSLRGGQAVSGANVLTF. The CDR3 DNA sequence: TGTGCCAGCAGCTTAAGGGGAGGACAGGCGGTCTCTGGGGCCAACGTCCTGACTTTC.

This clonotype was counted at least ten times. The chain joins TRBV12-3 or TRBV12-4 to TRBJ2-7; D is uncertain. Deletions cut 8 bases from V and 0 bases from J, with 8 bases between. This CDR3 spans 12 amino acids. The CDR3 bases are TGTGCCAGCGGGGTGACCTCCTACGAGCAGTACTTC. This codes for CASGVTSYEQYF.

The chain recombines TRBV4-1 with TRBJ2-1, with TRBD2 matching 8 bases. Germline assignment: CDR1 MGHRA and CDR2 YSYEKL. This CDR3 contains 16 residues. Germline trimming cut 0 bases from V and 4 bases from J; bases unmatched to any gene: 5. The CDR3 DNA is TGCGCCAGCAGCCAAGATCGGGCTAGCGGGTACAATGAGCAGTTCTTC. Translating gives CASSQDRASGYNEQFF.

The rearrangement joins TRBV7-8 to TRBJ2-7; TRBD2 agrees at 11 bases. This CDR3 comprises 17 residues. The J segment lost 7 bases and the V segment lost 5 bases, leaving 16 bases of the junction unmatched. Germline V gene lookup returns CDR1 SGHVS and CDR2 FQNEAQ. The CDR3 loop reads CASSQGFLAGGPREQYF. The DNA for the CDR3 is TGTGCCAGCAGCCAAGGGTTCTTAGCGGGAGGGCCAAGGGAGCAGTACTTC.

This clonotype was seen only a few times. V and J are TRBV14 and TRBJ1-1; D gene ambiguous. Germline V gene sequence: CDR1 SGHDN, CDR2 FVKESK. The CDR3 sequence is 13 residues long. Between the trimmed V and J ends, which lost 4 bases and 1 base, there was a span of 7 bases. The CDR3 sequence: CASSPYKNTEAFF. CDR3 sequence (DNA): TGTGCCAGCAGCCCTTATAAGAACACTGAAGCTTTCTTT.

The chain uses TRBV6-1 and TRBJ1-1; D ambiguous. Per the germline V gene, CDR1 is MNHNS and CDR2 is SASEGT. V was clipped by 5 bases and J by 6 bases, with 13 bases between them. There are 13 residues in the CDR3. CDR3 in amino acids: CASSLFSGSEAFF. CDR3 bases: TGTGCCAGCAGTCTCTTCTCGGGGTCTGAAGCTTTCTTT.

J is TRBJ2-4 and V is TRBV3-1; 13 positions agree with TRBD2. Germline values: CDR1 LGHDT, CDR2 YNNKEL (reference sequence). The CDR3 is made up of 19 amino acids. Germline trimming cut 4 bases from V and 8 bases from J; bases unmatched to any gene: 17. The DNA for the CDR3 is TGTGCCAGCAGCCCTCGTCGCCCGGGACTAGCGGGGAGGGGGGACATTCAGTACTTC. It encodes CASSPRRPGLAGRGDIQYF.

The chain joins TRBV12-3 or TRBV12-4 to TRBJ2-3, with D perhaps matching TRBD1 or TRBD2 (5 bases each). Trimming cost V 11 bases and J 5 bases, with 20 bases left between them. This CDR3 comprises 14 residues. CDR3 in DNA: TGTGCCGTAAGCCGGGACCCTGAGATAGATACGCAGTATTTT. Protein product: CAVSRDPEIDTQYF.

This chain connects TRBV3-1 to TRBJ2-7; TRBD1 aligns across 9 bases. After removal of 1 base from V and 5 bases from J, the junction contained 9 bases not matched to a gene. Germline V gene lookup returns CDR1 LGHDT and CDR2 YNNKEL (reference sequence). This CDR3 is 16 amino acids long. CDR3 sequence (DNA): TGTGCCAGCAGCCAAGGGGACAGGGACTTGGTTAACGAGCAGTACTTC. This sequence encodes CASSQGDRDLVNEQYF.

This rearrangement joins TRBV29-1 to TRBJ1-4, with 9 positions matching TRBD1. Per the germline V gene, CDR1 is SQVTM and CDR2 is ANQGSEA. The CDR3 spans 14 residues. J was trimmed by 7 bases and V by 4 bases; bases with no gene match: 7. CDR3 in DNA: TGCAGCGTTGGGGGCCTGGACAGGGGTGAAAAACTGTTTTTT. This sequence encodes CSVGGLDRGEKLFF.